One sample yielded the 24 T cell receptor beta chains listed below, sequenced in a study of blood T cell repertoires in COVID-19. TCRdb's copy holds only in-frame clones and misses some; the assay was immunoSEQ multiplex PCR. Here the sample spans tens of thousands of clones, roughly 80% being singletons. Sequenced: peripheral blood. Every receptor here comes from a woman aged 55-70 years with acute or convalescent COVID-19.

The chain recombines TRBV3-1 (or the pseudogene TRBV3-2) with TRBJ1-3; D call uncertain. The CDR3 totals 13 residues. Trimming took 1 base from V and 4 from J, leaving 5 bases between them. Germline V gene lookup returns CDR1 LGHDT and CDR2 YNNKEL (reference sequence). CDR3 bases: TGTGCCAGCAGCCAAGGCAGGGGAAACACCATATATTTT. Amino acid sequence: CASSQGRGNTIYF.

Comments on this clone: The sample holds other DNA sequences that translate to the same CDR3. The V gene is TRBV20-1, the J gene TRBJ2-7; D is perhaps TRBD2 (5 bases). The V and J ends lost 6 bases and 0 bases respectively, with 6 bases between them. CDR3 length: 11 amino acids. Germline V lookup: CDR1 DFQATT, CDR2 SNEGSKA (reference sequence). CDR3 sequence (DNA): TGCAGTGCCCGGGACTCCTACGAGCAGTACTTC. Amino acid sequence: CSARDSYEQYF.

The chain employs TRBV13 and TRBJ1-2; tentative D call: TRBD1 (5 bases). Germline V gives CDR1 PRHDT, CDR2 FYEKMQ (reference sequence). The ends were cut back, 0 bases at V and 2 bases at J, with 10 bases in the middle. The CDR3 spans 15 residues. The chain's CDR3 is CASSLGLGLNYGYTF. DNA of the CDR3: TGTGCCAGCAGCTTAGGCCTGGGACTAAACTATGGCTACACCTTC.

The V gene is TRBV5-4, the J gene TRBJ1-2; D may be TRBD1 (6 bases). CDR1 is SGHNT and CDR2 is YYREEE in the germline V gene (reference sequence). Trimming cost V 1 base and J 5 bases, with 15 bases left between them. The CDR3 is 15 residues long. CDR3 residues: CASSLFRTDDYGYTF. The CDR3 region has the DNA TGTGCCAGCAGCTTGTTTCGGACAGACGATTATGGCTACACCTTC.

The chain has TRBV10-3 and TRBJ1-4, with 7 nucleotides matching TRBD1. The CDR3 sequence is 14 residues long. In germline, CDR1 is ENHRY, CDR2 SYGVKD. V shed 2 bases, J shed 8 bases, and the junction held 5 bases outside the gene matches. For the CDR3, the DNA is TGTGCCATCAGTGAGCGACAGGGCGAGGAAAAACTGTTTTTT. Protein product: CAISERQGEEKLFF.

V usage is TRBV10-2 and J usage is TRBJ1-5; D is possibly TRBD1 (6 bases). CDR3 length equals 15 residues. CDR1 and CDR2 from the germline V gene are WSHSY and SAAADI. V was pared by 6 bases and J by 4 bases, with 16 bases between. The CDR3 DNA is TGCGCCAGCAGGCTTGGACAGCAACCAAATCAGCCCCAGCATTTT. Protein sequence: CASRLGQQPNQPQHF.

The genes are TRBV7-8 and TRBJ2-3; 8 bases are shared with TRBD1. Germline trimming cut 4 bases from V and 0 bases from J; bases unmatched to any gene: 0. Germline V gene lookup returns CDR1 SGHVS and CDR2 FQNEAQ. The CDR3 has 14 residues. The CDR3 DNA sequence: TGTGCCAGCAGCTGGGACAGGAGCACAGATACGCAGTATTTT. Encoded protein: CASSWDRSTDTQYF.

The J gene is TRBJ2-5, the V gene TRBV19; possible D gene TRBD2, 7 bases. The CDR3 totals 16 residues. Germline V gene lookup returns CDR1 LNHDA and CDR2 SQIVND (reference sequence). Trimming shortened V by 5 bases and J by 4 bases, and 20 bases separated the two germline ends. CDR3 sequence (DNA): TGTGCCAGTAGTGGAATATCAGGGGCGGGGGCAGAGACCCAGTACTTC. Translation: CASSGISGAGAETQYF.

The J gene is TRBJ1-6, the V gene TRBV5-6, with 9 bases identical to TRBD1. Trimming cost V 0 bases and J 11 bases; bases outside gene matches: 9. Germline values: CDR1 SGHDT, CDR2 YYEEEE. The length of the CDR3 is 16 residues. The CDR3 nucleotides read TGTGCCAGCAGCTTGGGACAGGGGGGACGAATTGCACCCCTCCACTTT. As protein: CASSLGQGGRIAPLHF. Based on the CDR3 plus reference TRBV5-6 and TRBJ1-6, the full variable domain is DAGVTQSPTHLIKTRGQQVTLRCSPKSGHDTVSWYQQALGQGPQFIFQYYEEEERQRGNFPDRFSGHQFPNYSSELNVNALLLGDSALYLCASSLGQGGRIAPLHFGNGTRLTVT.

This chain links TRBV6-5 with TRBJ1-5; 8 bases line up with TRBD1. CDR1 and CDR2 (germline): MNHEY, SVGAGI. The length of the CDR3 is 16 residues. V dropped 2 bases and J dropped 1; count of bases not matched to a gene: 4. The CDR3 nucleotides read TGTGCCAGCAGTTACCGTTGGACAGGGAGCAATCAGCCCCAGCATTTT. Its protein is CASSYRWTGSNQPQHF.

The chain couples TRBV10-2 to TRBJ1-3, with a possible D match to TRBD1 (6 bases). CDR1 WSHSY and CDR2 SAAADI come from the germline V gene. This CDR3 has 16 residues. Between the trimmed V and J ends, which lost 4 bases and 0 bases, there was a span of 13 bases. DNA of the CDR3: TGCGCCAGCAGTGGGACAGACAGTTACTCTGGAAACACCATATATTTT. It encodes CASSGTDSYSGNTIYF.

The chain links TRBV2 to TRBJ1-1, with TRBD1 matching over 7 bases. CDR1 is SNHLY, CDR2 FYNNEI, per germline. CDR3 size: 16 residues. Trimming at V came to 1 base and at J to 3 bases, leaving 8 bases not matched to a gene. The CDR3 DNA sequence: TGTGCCAGCAGTGAAGGTGACAGGGTGGGGTACACTGAAGCTTTCTTT. Its protein is CASSEGDRVGYTEAFF.

This clone was found a few times. The chain carries TRBV6-4 and TRBJ2-3; D may be TRBD2 (5 bases). V was trimmed by 0 bases and J by 6 bases, leaving 10 bases between them. Germline values: CDR1 MRHNA, CDR2 SNTAGT. The CDR3 contains 14 residues. The CDR3 DNA follows: TGTGCCAGCAGTGACTCTGCGGACTTCGATACGCAGTATTTT. Translation gives CASSDSADFDTQYF.

The rearrangement links TRBV18 to TRBJ1-3; 9 nucleotides align to TRBD1. Germline V gene lookup returns CDR1 KGHSH and CDR2 LQKENI. The CDR3 runs to 16 residues. Trimming cost V 3 bases and J 1 base; bases outside gene matches: 4. CDR3 amino acids: CASSPRGTGSGNTIYF. DNA of the CDR3: TGTGCCAGCTCACCCCGAGGGACAGGGTCTGGAAACACCATATATTTT.

The rearrangement links TRBV5-1 to TRBJ1-1; no reliable D call. CDR3 length: 15 residues. V dropped 0 bases and J dropped 3 bases, with 12 bases sitting between them. CDR1 is SGHRS, CDR2 YFSETQ, per germline. In DNA, the CDR3 is TGCGCCAGCAGCTTGGCCTTTACTCGGGACACTGAAGCTTTCTTT. Translating it yields CASSLAFTRDTEAFF.

Details on this clone: Its ends do not fully match the called genes, so a read error is possible. This rearrangement joins TRBV5-1 to TRBJ2-2, with 8 bases matching TRBD2. Germline V CDR1 and CDR2: SGHRS, YFSETQ. This CDR3 spans 15 amino acids. The CDR3 spells CARRAGGGDTGELFF. For the CDR3, the DNA is TGCGCCCGCAGGGCCGGGGGGGGCGACACCGGGGAGCTGTTTTTT.

The CDR3 sequence is CASSRLDRGPNEQFF. The CDR3 nucleotides read TGTGCCAGTAGTAGGTTGGACAGGGGGCCGAATGAGCAGTTCTTC. The V and J genes are TRBV19 and TRBJ2-1; 11 bases match TRBD1. Germline V gene lookup returns CDR1 LNHDA and CDR2 SQIVND (reference sequence). V dropped 4 bases and J dropped 7; count of bases not matched to a gene: 6. The CDR3 length is 15 residues.

This sequence joins TRBV9 and TRBJ2-2; D may be TRBD1 (6 bases). The ends were cut back, 1 base at V and 1 base at J, with 11 bases in the middle. This CDR3 is 16 amino acids long. In germline, CDR1 is SGDLS, CDR2 YYNGEE. This CDR3 reads CASSVKATGNTGELFF. CDR3 coding DNA: TGTGCCAGCAGCGTAAAGGCGACAGGGAACACCGGGGAGCTGTTTTTT.

The V call is TRBV9, the J call TRBJ2-3; 10 bases line up with TRBD1. This CDR3 contains 15 residues. Trimming at V came to 0 bases and at J to 4 bases, leaving 2 bases not matched to a gene. Germline values: CDR1 SGDLS, CDR2 YYNGEE. The CDR3 protein is CASSVGDRGPDTQYF. As DNA, the CDR3 is TGTGCCAGCAGCGTAGGGGACAGGGGCCCAGATACGCAGTATTTT.

V is TRBV21-1 and J is TRBJ2-7; the tabulated D call, TRBD1, remains unverified against the DNA. TRBV21-1 is annotated as a pseudogene. The CDR3 covers 19 residues. The CDR3 nucleotides read TGTGCCAGCAGCAAAGGAAGGACAGGGGGGGTAAATAGCTCCTACGAGCAGTACGTC. Its translation: CASSKGRTGGVNSSYEQYV.

This clone occurred once. The chain recombines TRBV30 with TRBJ1-2, with D perhaps matching TRBD1 (5 bases). Trimming left V 1 base short and J 5 bases short, with 8 bases between. CDR1 is GTSNPN and CDR2 is SVGIG in the germline V gene (reference sequence). This CDR3 region has 12 residues. The CDR3 loop is CAWSEGLYGYTF. For the CDR3, the DNA is TGTGCCTGGAGTGAGGGGCTATATGGCTACACCTTC.

CDR3 sequence: CASSERGGSGNTIYF. The CDR3 DNA sequence: TGTGCCAGCAGTGAACGAGGGGGCTCTGGAAACACCATATATTTT. This sequence joins TRBV2 and TRBJ1-3; the D gene is possibly TRBD1 (6 bases). Germline V gene data show CDR1 as SNHLY and CDR2 as FYNNEI. The CDR3 is 15 amino acids. The germline V and J ends were trimmed by 2 bases and 0 bases, with 8 bases remaining between them.

This chain joins TRBV19 and TRBJ1-6; TRBD1 agrees at 10 bases. Germline V gives CDR1 LNHDA, CDR2 SQIVND (reference sequence). This CDR3 comprises 14 residues. The ends lost 7 bases at V and 7 bases at J; junction bases unmatched: 4. The CDR3 loop is CASTGTGANSPLHF. The CDR3 coding sequence is TGTGCCAGTACCGGGACAGGGGCGAATTCACCCCTCCACTTT.

The V and J genes are TRBV27 and TRBJ2-1, with 10 bases matching TRBD1. Germline lookup yields CDR1 MNHEY and CDR2 SMNVEV (reference sequence). This CDR3 is 15 amino acids long. Trimming removed 4 bases from V and 7 bases from J; junction bases left unmatched: 7. CDR3 sequence reads: CASSYRDRGRNEQFF. CDR3 bases: TGTGCCAGCAGTTACCGAGACAGGGGGCGAAATGAGCAGTTCTTC.